The next 29 T cell receptor beta chains were all read from a single sample in a study of OX40 agonist ivuxolimab in advanced cancers. Here immunoSEQ multiplex PCR was the method, and the copy in TCRdb shows in-frame clones only, minus some. The sample lists around 56,000 clones, approximately 82% seen once, with roughly 5% in the top ten. Sequencing was performed on CD4+ or CD8+ T cells sorted from blood, taken in a trial of the OX40 agonist ivuxolimab. The origin of the receptors is an adult with an advanced solid tumor such as melanoma, head and neck, liver or kidney cancer.

The rearrangement uses TRBV7-9 and TRBJ1-2, with 10 bases identical to TRBD1. This CDR3 region has 14 residues. V lost 2 bases to trimming and J lost 6 bases; unmatched junction nucleotides: 3. Germline V gene lookup returns CDR1 SEHNR and CDR2 FQNEAQ (reference sequence). The CDR3 DNA reads as TGTGCCAGCAGCTTACGCGGACAGGGGGATGGCTACACCTTC. It is translated as CASSLRGQGDGYTF.

The chain joins TRBV6-1 to TRBJ2-5; possible D gene TRBD1, 6 bases. CDR3 size: 14 residues. The germline V gene has CDR1 MNHNS and CDR2 SASEGT. V was cut by 7 bases and J by 9 bases, with 21 bases left in between. The CDR3 coding sequence is TGTGCCAGCATCAGCTACAGGGCCTCGGAGGCCCAGTACTTC. Translated, it gives CASISYRASEAQYF.

The rearrangement uses TRBV28 and TRBJ2-3; D is ambiguous. CDR3 length: 14 residues. Germline V gives CDR1 MDHEN, CDR2 SYDVKM. With 4 bases removed from V and 5 bases from J, the gap between germline ends came to 13 bases. The CDR3 bases are TGTGCCAGCAGTTCTGCGGATACCCTAGATACGCAGTATTTT. Residues: CASSSADTLDTQYF. Full variable domain (missing parts from reference TRBV28 and TRBJ2-3): DVKVTQSSRYLVKRTGEKVFLECVQDMDHENMFWYRQDPGLGLRLIYFSYDVKMKEKGDIPEGYSVSREKKERFSLILESASTNQTSMYLCASSSADTLDTQYFGPGTRLTVL.

This clone was counted only a few times. The V and J genes are TRBV19 and TRBJ2-1, with D uncertain. Per the germline V gene, CDR1 is LNHDA and CDR2 is SQIVND (reference sequence). The V and J ends lost 3 bases and 8 bases respectively, with 11 bases between them. This CDR3 is 13 amino acids long. The DNA for the CDR3 is TGTGCCAGTAGTATCAGAGAGCACCATGAGCAGTTCTTC. Its protein product is CASSIREHHEQFF.

This clone showed up just once. The chain is built from TRBV5-6 and TRBJ1-5; the match to TRBD1 covers 8 bases. Per germline, CDR1 SGHDT and CDR2 YYEEEE. J was trimmed by 5 bases and V by 4 bases; bases with no gene match: 11. The CDR3 has 16 amino acids. The DNA of the CDR3 is TGTGCCAGCAGCCTGCCGGAGACAGGGGATGATCAGCCCCAGCATTTT. Translated, it gives CASSLPETGDDQPQHF.

The gene calls are TRBV18 and TRBJ2-1, with 11 positions matching TRBD1. This CDR3 is 15 amino acids long. With V trimmed by 6 bases and J by 9 bases, 10 bases remained unmatched. Looked up from germline, CDR1 is KGHSH and CDR2 is LQKENI. The CDR3 loop reads CASSLGQGAFGEQFF. The CDR3 bases are TGTGCCAGCTCCCTTGGACAGGGGGCATTCGGTGAGCAGTTCTTC.

The chain couples TRBV2 to TRBJ2-5; D not resolved. Trimming shortened V by 10 bases and J by 2 bases, and 8 bases separated the two germline ends. The CDR3 consists of 11 residues. CDR1 is SNHLY and CDR2 is FYNNEI in the germline V gene. CDR3 nucleotides: TGTGCCACGTGGTGGCAAGAGACCCAGTACTTC. This translates into CATWWQETQYF.

This clone was counted a single time. The rearrangement joins TRBV5-8 to TRBJ2-7, with D possibly being TRBD2 (5 bases). CDR1 and CDR2 (germline): SGHTS, YDEGEE. V lost 2 bases, J lost 3 bases, and 15 bases lay in between. The length of the CDR3 is 15 residues. CDR3: CASSLLRGWDYEQYF. The CDR3 bases are TGTGCCAGCAGCTTATTGAGAGGGTGGGACTACGAGCAGTACTTC.

The J gene is TRBJ1-1, the V gene TRBV5-8; D may be TRBD1 (5 bases). This CDR3 contains 15 residues. CDR1 and CDR2 (germline): SGHTS, YDEGEE. V was cut by 4 bases and J by 3 bases, with 16 bases left in between. The CDR3 region is CASSQEPGQHTEAFF. In DNA, the CDR3 is TGTGCCAGCAGCCAAGAACCAGGGCAACACACTGAAGCTTTCTTT.

This clone appeared a few times. V and J are TRBV11-2 and TRBJ1-3, with D possibly matching TRBD1 (5 bases). Germline V gene data show CDR1 as SGHAT and CDR2 as FQNNGV. The CDR3 length is 15 residues. Trimming shortened V by 3 bases and J by 0 bases, and 9 bases separated the two germline ends. CDR3 loop: CASSLGLSSGNTIYF. The CDR3, as DNA: TGTGCCAGCAGCTTGGGGCTAAGCTCTGGAAACACCATATATTTT.

The sample holds one count of this clone. The rearrangement joins TRBV28 to TRBJ2-7, with a weak D call TRBD1 (6 bases). The CDR3 runs to 15 residues. V was shortened by 6 bases and J by 5 bases, with 20 bases between the two germline ends. Per germline, CDR1 MDHEN and CDR2 SYDVKM. CDR3 in DNA: TGTGCCAGCAGCGAACCGGGACAAAAGGTCCACGAGCAGTACTTC. Its translation: CASSEPGQKVHEQYF.

This sequence joins TRBV5-1 and TRBJ1-4; D may be TRBD1 (6 bases). CDR3 length equals 15 residues. CDR1 SGHRS and CDR2 YFSETQ come from the germline V gene. Deletions cut 4 bases from V and 7 bases from J, with 17 bases between. The CDR3 coding sequence is TGCGCCAGCAGCCCAGGGGTGGGGGCTGGTGAAAAACTGTTTTTT. Protein sequence: CASSPGVGAGEKLFF. Together with reference TRBV5-1 and TRBJ1-4, the CDR3 gives the full variable domain: KAGVTQTPRYLIKTRGQQVTLSCSPISGHRSVSWYQQTPGQGLQFLFEYFSETQRNKGNFPGRFSGRQFSNSRSEMNVSTLELGDSALYLCASSPGVGAGEKLFFGSGTQLSVL.

The genes are TRBV9 and TRBJ1-2, with 10 positions matching TRBD1. With V trimmed by 6 bases and J by 5 bases, 7 bases remained unmatched. In germline, CDR1 is SGDLS, CDR2 YYNGEE. The CDR3 runs 14 residues. The CDR3 DNA follows: TGTGCCAGCAATCCGACAGGGGGCGCGTATGGCTACACCTTC. This codes for CASNPTGGAYGYTF. The full variable domain, with the rest looked up from reference TRBV9 and TRBJ1-2, is DSGVTQTPKHLITATGQRVTLRCSPRSGDLSVYWYQQSLDQGLQFLIQYYNGEERAKGNILERFSAQQFPDLHSELNLSSLELGDSALYFCASNPTGGAYGYTFGSGTRLTVV.

This chain uses TRBV2 with TRBJ2-5, with TRBD2 matching 9 bases. Trimming at V came to 9 bases and at J to 3 bases, leaving 5 bases not matched to a gene. This CDR3 region has 13 residues. Germline lookup yields CDR1 SNHLY and CDR2 FYNNEI. CDR3 loop: CARRASGKETQYF. CDR3 bases: TGTGCCAGGAGAGCTAGCGGGAAAGAGACCCAGTACTTC.

The genes are TRBV7-9 and TRBJ2-7; no definite D call. V lost 0 bases to trimming and J lost 5 bases, with 8 bases between them. Germline loops: CDR1 SEHNR, CDR2 FQNEAQ (reference sequence). This CDR3 spans 13 amino acids. The CDR3 DNA sequence: TGTGCCAGCAGCTTAGCGGTCCGGGACGAGCAGTACTTC. Encoded protein: CASSLAVRDEQYF.

V usage is TRBV28 and J usage is TRBJ2-7, with 10 bases aligning to TRBD1. The V segment lost 5 bases and the J segment 5 bases; nucleotides outside the gene matches: 9. The CDR3 covers 15 residues. The V gene's germline CDR1 is MDHEN and CDR2 SYDVKM. Here the CDR3 DNA reads TGTGCCAGCAGTGTCTCCGGGACAGGGGCCCACGAGCAGTACTTC. This sequence encodes CASSVSGTGAHEQYF.

The gene calls are TRBV7-9 and TRBJ1-2; tentative D call: TRBD1 (6 bases). V dropped 4 bases and J dropped 5 bases, with 14 bases sitting between them. This CDR3 comprises 14 residues. From germline, CDR1 is SEHNR and CDR2 FQNEAQ (reference sequence). The CDR3 region is CASSSTGFGYGYTF. DNA of the CDR3: TGTGCCAGCAGCTCTACAGGGTTTGGATATGGCTACACCTTC.

The genes are TRBV9 and TRBJ2-2, with 12 positions matching TRBD2. CDR3 length equals 17 residues. Per the germline V gene, CDR1 is SGDLS and CDR2 is YYNGEE. V was pared by 4 bases and J by 3 bases, with 7 bases of the junction left unmatched. The CDR3 loop reads CASSSGLAGLYTGELFF. In nucleotides, the CDR3 is TGTGCCAGCAGCTCTGGACTAGCGGGACTCTACACCGGGGAGCTGTTTTTT.

This chain joins TRBV28 and TRBJ1-1, with TRBD1 matching 7 bases. The ends lost 6 bases at V and 7 bases at J; junction bases unmatched: 8. From germline, CDR1 is MDHEN and CDR2 SYDVKM. The CDR3 loop spans 13 amino acids. CDR3 in amino acids: CASSLGTAREAFF. CDR3 nucleotides: TGTGCCAGCAGCTTGGGGACAGCTCGTGAAGCTTTCTTT. The full variable domain, in which reference TRBV28 and TRBJ1-1 provide the parts outside the CDR3, is DVKVTQSSRYLVKRTGEKVFLECVQDMDHENMFWYRQDPGLGLRLIYFSYDVKMKEKGDIPEGYSVSREKKERFSLILESASTNQTSMYLCASSLGTAREAFFGQGTRLTVV.

The rearrangement uses TRBV5-1 and TRBJ1-2; D perhaps matches TRBD1 (6 bases). The length of the CDR3 is 13 residues. Germline V gives CDR1 SGHRS, CDR2 YFSETQ. Trimming left V 2 bases short and J 8 bases short, with 13 bases between. This CDR3 reads CASSFGLGGGYTF. DNA for the CDR3: TGCGCCAGCAGCTTTGGGTTAGGGGGAGGCTACACCTTC.

V gene TRBV19 combines with J gene TRBJ2-7; 12 bases fit TRBD1. CDR3 length: 12 amino acids. Germline trimming cut 8 bases from V and 6 bases from J; bases unmatched to any gene: 2. Germline loops: CDR1 LNHDA, CDR2 SQIVND (reference sequence). The CDR3 nucleotides are TGTGCCAGTCGGGACAGGGGGCTCGAGCAGTACTTC. It translates to CASRDRGLEQYF. Full variable domain (rest looked up from reference TRBV19 and TRBJ2-7): DGGITQSPKYLFRKEGQNVTLSCEQNLNHDAMYWYRQDPGQGLRLIYYSQIVNDFQKGDIAEGYSVSREKKESFPLTVTSAQKNPTAFYLCASRDRGLEQYFGPGTRLTVT.

The J gene is TRBJ1-1, the V gene TRBV14; D is ambiguous. This CDR3 contains 13 residues. V was clipped by 0 bases and J by 0 bases, with 2 bases between them. CDR1 is SGHDN, CDR2 FVKESK, per germline. CDR3 coding DNA: TGTGCCAGCAGCCAAGATCTGAACACTGAAGCTTTCTTT. This codes for CASSQDLNTEAFF.

This chain links TRBV27 with TRBJ1-4; weak D call: TRBD1 (6 bases). The V gene's germline CDR1 is MNHEY and CDR2 SMNVEV (reference sequence). With 4 bases removed from V and 5 bases from J, the gap between germline ends came to 17 bases. This CDR3 region has 16 residues. In DNA, the CDR3 is TGTGCCAGCAGTTCGAACCGGGACACTTCCAATGAAAAACTGTTTTTT. Its protein is CASSSNRDTSNEKLFF.

This clone came up once. J is TRBJ2-1 and V is TRBV6-5, with D perhaps given as TRBD1 or TRBD2 (5 bases each). With 6 bases removed from V and 8 bases from J, the gap between germline ends came to 17 bases. Germline-derived CDR1 and CDR2 are MNHEY and SVGAGI. This CDR3 spans 14 amino acids. The CDR3: CASSNLGVGHEQFF. The CDR3 DNA sequence: TGTGCCAGCAGCAACCTGGGGGTAGGCCATGAGCAGTTCTTC.

The chain is built from TRBV28 and TRBJ2-7; weak D call: TRBD1 (5 bases). Germline CDR1 and CDR2: MDHEN and SYDVKM. The V and J ends lost 1 base and 6 bases respectively, with 7 bases between them. The CDR3 totals 12 residues. The CDR3 here is CASSLSGLEQYF. The CDR3 coding sequence is TGTGCCAGCAGTTTATCAGGGCTCGAGCAGTACTTC.

V is TRBV5-4 and J is TRBJ2-3, with 15 nucleotides matching TRBD2. V shed 4 bases and J 5 bases; nucleotides not matched to a gene: 5. The CDR3 extends over 16 amino acids. CDR1 is SGHNT and CDR2 is YYREEE in the germline V gene (reference sequence). CDR3 in amino acids: CASSVGTSGRIDTQYF. Here the CDR3 DNA reads TGTGCCAGCAGCGTTGGGACTAGCGGGAGGATAGATACGCAGTATTTT.

The V gene is TRBV2, the J gene TRBJ2-1; D gene unclear. With 7 bases removed from V and 5 bases from J, the gap between germline ends came to 3 bases. Germline CDR1 and CDR2: SNHLY and FYNNEI. This CDR3 is built from 10 residues. The CDR3 here is CASNHNEQFF. The CDR3 nucleotides read TGTGCCAGCAACCACAATGAGCAGTTCTTC.

The genes are TRBV7-2 and TRBJ2-7; D is possibly TRBD2 (6 bases). This CDR3 contains 16 residues. The germline CDR1 and CDR2 sequences are SGHTA and FQGNSA. V was shortened by 4 bases and J by 5 bases, with 21 bases between the two germline ends. CDR3 in amino acids: CASSSTTWAGPNEQYF. The DNA of the CDR3 is TGTGCCAGCAGCTCCACCACCTGGGCGGGGCCCAACGAGCAGTACTTC. Filled out from reference TRBV7-2 and TRBJ2-7, the complete variable domain reads GAGVSQSPSNKVTEKGKDVELRCDPISGHTALYWYRQSLGQGLEFLIYFQGNSAPDKSGLPSDRFSAERTGGSVSTLTIQRTQQEDSAVYLCASSSTTWAGPNEQYFGPGTRLTVT.

Written as DNA, the CDR3 is TGTGCCAGCTCACCACCCCGCACTAGCGGGGGGGTCCCTACCTACGAGCAGTACTTC. This sequence encodes CASSPPRTSGGVPTYEQYF. This rearrangement joins TRBV18 to TRBJ2-7; 13 nucleotides match TRBD2. CDR1 and CDR2 from the germline V gene are KGHSH and LQKENI. J gave up 2 bases and V 0 bases, and 10 bases lay outside the gene matches. The CDR3 extends over 19 amino acids.